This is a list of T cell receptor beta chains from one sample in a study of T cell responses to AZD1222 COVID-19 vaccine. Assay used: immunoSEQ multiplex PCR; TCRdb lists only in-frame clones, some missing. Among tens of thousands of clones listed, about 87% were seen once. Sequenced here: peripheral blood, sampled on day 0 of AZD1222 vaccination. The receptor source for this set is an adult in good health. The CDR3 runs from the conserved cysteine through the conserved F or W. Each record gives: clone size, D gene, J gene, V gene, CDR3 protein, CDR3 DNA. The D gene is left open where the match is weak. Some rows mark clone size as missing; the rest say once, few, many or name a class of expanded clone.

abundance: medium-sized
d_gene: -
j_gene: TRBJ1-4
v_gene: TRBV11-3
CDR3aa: CASSIGVTGEKLFF
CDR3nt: TGTGCCAGCAGCATAGGTGTGACTGGAGAAAAACTGTTTTTT

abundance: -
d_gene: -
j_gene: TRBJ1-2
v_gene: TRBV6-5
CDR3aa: CASFNYGYTF
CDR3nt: TGTGCCAGTTTTAACTATGGCTACACCTTC

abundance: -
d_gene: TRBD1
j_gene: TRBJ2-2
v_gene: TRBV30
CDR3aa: CAWSVGQGNTGELFF
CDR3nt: TGTGCCTGGAGTGTGGGACAGGGGAACACCGGGGAGCTGTTTTTT

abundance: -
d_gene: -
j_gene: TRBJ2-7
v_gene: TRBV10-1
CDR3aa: CASSQGEYEQYF
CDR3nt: TGCGCCAGCAGTCAGGGCGAGTACGAGCAGTACTTC

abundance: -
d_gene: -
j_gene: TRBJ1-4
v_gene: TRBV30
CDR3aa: CAWSPGAREKLFF
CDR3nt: TGTGCCTGGAGCCCGGGGGCACGGGAAAAACTGTTTTTT

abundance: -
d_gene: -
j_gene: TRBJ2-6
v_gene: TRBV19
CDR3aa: CASRLSGANVLTF
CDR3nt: TGTGCCAGTAGACTGTCTGGGGCCAACGTCCTGACTTTC

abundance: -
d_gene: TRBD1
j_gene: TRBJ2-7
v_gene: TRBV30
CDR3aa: CAWDGQENAYEQYF
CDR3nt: TGTGCCTGGGATGGACAGGAAAACGCCTACGAGCAGTACTTC

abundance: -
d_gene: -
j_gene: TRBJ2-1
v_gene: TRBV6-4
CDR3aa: CASRGEGPEQFF
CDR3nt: TGTGCCAGCAGGGGTGAGGGGCCTGAGCAGTTCTTC

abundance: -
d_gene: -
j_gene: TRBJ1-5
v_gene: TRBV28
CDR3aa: CASSFGSGTQIPQHF
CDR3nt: TGTGCCAGCAGTTTTGGGTCGGGAACCCAAATCCCCCAGCATTTT

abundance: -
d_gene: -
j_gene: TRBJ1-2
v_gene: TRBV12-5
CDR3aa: CASGSMDSPNLIYGYTF
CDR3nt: TGTGCTAGTGGTTCAATGGACAGCCCCAATCTTATCTATGGCTACACCTTC

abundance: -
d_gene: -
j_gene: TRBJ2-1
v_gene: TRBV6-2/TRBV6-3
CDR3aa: CASSYSSGGRNEQFF
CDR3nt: TGTGCCAGCAGTTACTCGTCTGGAGGTCGCAATGAGCAGTTCTTC

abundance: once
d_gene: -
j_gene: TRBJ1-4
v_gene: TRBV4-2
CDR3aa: CASSQGEGSISEKLFF
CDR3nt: TGTGCCAGCAGCCAAGGGGAGGGGTCGATTAGTGAAAAACTGTTTTTT

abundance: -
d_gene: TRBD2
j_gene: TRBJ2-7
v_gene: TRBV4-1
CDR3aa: CASSLGLTSYEQYF
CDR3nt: TGCGCCAGCAGCCTGGGACTAACCTCCTACGAGCAGTACTTC

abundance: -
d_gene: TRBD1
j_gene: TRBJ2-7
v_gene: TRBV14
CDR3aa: CASSPTGNYEQYF
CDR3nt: TGTGCCAGCAGCCCGACAGGGAACTACGAGCAGTACTTC

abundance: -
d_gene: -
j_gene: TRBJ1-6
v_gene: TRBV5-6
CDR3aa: CASSPNSAQRGSPLHF
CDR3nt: TGTGCCAGCAGCCCAAATTCCGCCCAGCGAGGATCACCCCTCCACTTT

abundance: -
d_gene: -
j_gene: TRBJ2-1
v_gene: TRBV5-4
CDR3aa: CASSLELAVNEQFF
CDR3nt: TGTGCCAGCAGCTTGGAGTTGGCAGTCAATGAGCAGTTCTTC

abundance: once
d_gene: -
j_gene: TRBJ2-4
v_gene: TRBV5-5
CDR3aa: CASSAVTGPQNIQYF
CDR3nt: TGTGCCAGCAGCGCGGTGACTGGCCCCCAGAACATTCAGTACTTC

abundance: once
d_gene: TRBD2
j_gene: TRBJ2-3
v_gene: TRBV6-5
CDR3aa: CVSQQLSGGDTQYF
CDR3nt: TGTGTCTCGCAGCAACTTAGCGGGGGAGATACGCAGTATTTT

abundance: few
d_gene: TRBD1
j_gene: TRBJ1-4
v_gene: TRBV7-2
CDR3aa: CASRPTGVTSEKLFF
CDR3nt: TGTGCCAGCAGACCTACAGGGGTCACGAGTGAAAAACTGTTTTTT

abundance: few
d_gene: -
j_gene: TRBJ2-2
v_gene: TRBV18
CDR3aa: CASSPPSRETGELFF
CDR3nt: TGTGCCAGCTCACCACCGAGTCGTGAGACCGGGGAGCTGTTTTTT

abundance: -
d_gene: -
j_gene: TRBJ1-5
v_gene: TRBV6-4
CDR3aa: CASSVDLNQPQHF
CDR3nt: TGTGCCAGCAGTGTAGATCTTAATCAGCCCCAGCATTTT

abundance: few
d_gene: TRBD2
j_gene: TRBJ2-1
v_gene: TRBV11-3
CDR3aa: CASRRGEINEQFF
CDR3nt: TGTGCCAGCAGGCGGGGGGAGATCAATGAGCAGTTCTTC

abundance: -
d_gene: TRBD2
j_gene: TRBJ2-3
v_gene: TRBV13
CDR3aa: CASRPNGGNTDTQYF
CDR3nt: TGTGCCAGCAGACCTAACGGGGGGAACACAGATACGCAGTATTTT

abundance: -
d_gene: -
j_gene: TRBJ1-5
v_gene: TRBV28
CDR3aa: CASSLWGSNQPQHF
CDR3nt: TGTGCCAGCAGTTTATGGGGGTCCAATCAGCCCCAGCATTTT

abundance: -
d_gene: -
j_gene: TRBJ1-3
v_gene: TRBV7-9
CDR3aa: CASSLVDIRPGNTIYF
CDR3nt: TGTGCCAGCAGCTTAGTTGATATCAGACCCGGAAACACCATATATTTT